These T cell receptor beta chains were read from a single sample in a study of shared clonotypes between healthy human individuals. Profiling relied on immunoSEQ multiplex PCR, and the TCRdb table lists in-frame clones only, not all of them. The table shows about 380,000 clones, with approximately 97% occurring only once. The specimen sequenced was memory CD8+ T cells sorted from blood. These receptors originate from a man aged 25 to 45 in good health. Each CDR3 is given with its conserved first and last residue. Each record gives: CDR3 protein, CDR3 DNA, J gene, D gene, clone size, V gene, CDR3 length. A D gene is named only where the DNA matches it firmly. Size is stated for part of the rows, as once, few or many counts, or as a class when the clone is expanded.

CASSFEYGELFF,TGTGCCAGCAGCTTTGAATACGGGGAGCTGTTTTTT,TRBJ2-2,NA,NA,TRBV7-8,12
CATSRVSQPQHF,TGTGCCACCAGCAGAGTAAGCCAGCCCCAGCATTTT,TRBJ1-5,NA,NA,TRBV15,12
CASSLETGSGELFF,TGCGCCAGCAGCTTGGAGACAGGGAGCGGGGAGCTGTTTTTT,TRBJ2-2,TRBD1,NA,TRBV5-1,14
CASSALTGLYGYTF,TGTGCCAGCAGCGCACTGACCGGGTTATATGGCTACACCTTC,TRBJ1-2,NA,NA,TRBV9,14
CASSRRSSGANVLTF,TGTGCCAGCAGCCGGAGGAGCTCTGGGGCCAACGTCCTGACTTTC,TRBJ2-6,NA,NA,TRBV9,15
CASLRAGANVLTF,TGTGCCAGCCTCAGAGCTGGGGCCAACGTCCTGACTTTC,TRBJ2-6,NA,NA,TRBV28,13
CASSQDPRDGDTQYF,TGCGCCAGCAGCCAAGATCCGCGGGACGGAGATACGCAGTATTTT,TRBJ2-3,NA,NA,TRBV4-1,15
CSVAGTNEQYF,TGCAGCGTTGCAGGGACTAACGAGCAGTACTTC,TRBJ2-7,TRBD2,once,TRBV29-1,11
CASSSRLAGGSPYEQYF,TGCGCCAGCAGCTCTAGACTAGCGGGAGGGTCACCCTACGAGCAGTACTTC,TRBJ2-7,TRBD2,NA,TRBV5-1,17
CASSLGTGTYGGYTF,NA,TRBJ1-2,NA,NA,TRBV25-1,15
CASSASGTTNEQFF,TGCGCCAGCAGCGCCTCCGGGACCACAAATGAGCAGTTCTTC,TRBJ2-1,NA,NA,TRBV10-1,14
CAWIVRGGETQYF,TGTGCCTGGATCGTCCGGGGGGGAGAGACCCAGTACTTC,TRBJ2-5,TRBD2,NA,TRBV30,13
CASSLEGEGEQYF,TGCGCCAGCAGCTTGGAGGGGGAAGGGGAGCAGTACTTC,TRBJ2-7,NA,once,TRBV5-1,13
CASTRRAGGQFF,TGTGCCAGCACCCGAAGAGCGGGGGGGCAGTTCTTC,TRBJ2-1,TRBD2,NA,TRBV5-6,12
CASSGTQAYSPLHF,TGTGCCAGCAGTGGGACCCAGGCTTACTCACCCCTCCACTTT,TRBJ1-6,NA,NA,TRBV6-1,14
CASRLTRDEQYF,TGTGCCAGCAGACTGACTAGGGACGAGCAGTACTTC,TRBJ2-7,NA,NA,TRBV6-1,12
CASSPEGGRWQNPHTQYF,TGTGCCAGCAGCCCAGAAGGGGGAAGGTGGCAGAATCCTCATACGCAGTATTTT,TRBJ2-3,NA,NA,TRBV14,18
CSVEDFTTGYGYTF,TGCAGCGTTGAAGATTTTACAACGGGCTATGGCTACACCTTC,TRBJ1-2,NA,once,TRBV29-1,14
CASSDSFRVSLHNEQFF,TGTGCCAGCAGTGACTCCTTCAGAGTATCCTTACACAATGAGCAGTTCTTC,TRBJ2-1,NA,NA,TRBV6-4,17
CASSLGLADSYEQYF,TGTGCCAGCTCCTTAGGACTAGCCGATTCCTACGAGCAGTACTTC,TRBJ2-7,TRBD2,NA,TRBV9,15
CASRPLAGAPYEQYF,TGTGCCAGCAGGCCCTTAGCGGGAGCCCCCTACGAGCAGTACTTC,TRBJ2-7,TRBD2,NA,TRBV7-8,15
CASGPGTQYSNQPQHF,TGTGCCAGTGGTCCCGGGACACAATATAGCAATCAGCCCCAGCATTTT,TRBJ1-5,NA,NA,TRBV19,16
CASSLWGGRGEQYF,TGTGCCAGCAGCTTGTGGGGCGGGAGGGGAGAGCAGTACTTC,TRBJ2-7,TRBD2,NA,TRBV5-4,14
CASSISGRGSAFGGYTF,TGTGCCAGTAGTATATCGGGCAGGGGCTCCGCCTTCGGTGGCTACACCTTC,TRBJ1-2,NA,NA,TRBV19,17
CASGDGLYEQYF,TGCGCCAGCGGGGACGGACTCTACGAGCAGTACTTC,TRBJ2-7,NA,NA,TRBV5-1,12
CASSRTGSTDTQYF,TGTGCTAGCAGCCGGACAGGGAGCACAGATACGCAGTATTTT,TRBJ2-3,TRBD1,once,TRBV7-7,14
CASSPRAGEGGYTF,TGCGCCAGCAGCCCCCGGGCAGGGGAGGGGGGCTACACCTTC,TRBJ1-2,NA,once,TRBV4-1,14
CASSGSVLLPMTGGLETQYF,TGTGCCAGCAGTGGATCGGTCCTCCTGCCCATGACGGGAGGGCTGGAGACCCAGTACTTC,TRBJ2-5,TRBD2,NA,TRBV6-4,20
CASSLTGSSSPLHF,TGTGCCAGCAGCCTGACAGGGAGTAGTTCACCCCTCCACTTT,TRBJ1-6,TRBD1,NA,TRBV7-9,14
CASSPEQGGGWEKLFF,TGTGCCAGCAGCCCTGAGCAGGGAGGGGGCTGGGAAAAACTGTTTTTT,TRBJ1-4,TRBD1,NA,TRBV14,16
CASSPTGRPNYGYTF,TGTGCCAGCTCACCAACAGGGAGGCCAAACTATGGCTACACCTTC,TRBJ1-2,NA,NA,TRBV27,15
CASSAWTSGIRTDTQYF,TGTGCCAGTAGTGCATGGACTAGCGGGATTCGAACAGATACGCAGTATTTT,TRBJ2-3,TRBD2,once,TRBV19,17
CASSLWRYEQYF,TGTGCCAGCAGCTTATGGAGGTACGAGCAGTACTTC,TRBJ2-7,NA,NA,TRBV7-9,12
CASSLDDSSGANVLTF,TGCGCCAGCAGTCTTGACGACAGCTCTGGGGCCAACGTCCTGACTTTC,TRBJ2-6,NA,NA,TRBV23-1,16
CASSGDSYEQYF,TGTGCCAGCAGCGGGGACAGCTACGAGCAGTACTTC,TRBJ2-7,TRBD1,NA,TRBV6-6,12
CASSDAGGPYEQYF,TGTGCCAGCAGTGATGCAGGGGGCCCCTACGAGCAGTACTTC,TRBJ2-7,TRBD1,NA,TRBV6-1,14
CSATGVGAYEQYF,TGCAGCGCTACAGGGGTAGGGGCCTACGAGCAGTACTTC,TRBJ2-7,TRBD1,NA,TRBV29-1,13
CASRLGDRDGGELFF,TGTGCCAGCAGACTAGGGGACAGGGATGGCGGGGAGCTGTTTTTT,TRBJ2-2,TRBD1,once,TRBV28,15
CSVFASGIRNEQFF,TGCAGCGTTTTCGCTAGCGGGATTCGGAATGAGCAGTTCTTC,TRBJ2-1,TRBD2,NA,TRBV29-1,14
CASSGTSGPGGQYF,TGCGCCAGCAGCGGGACTAGCGGCCCAGGTGGCCAGTACTTC,TRBJ2-7,TRBD2,NA,TRBV10-1,14
CASSLSWVAGGYEQYF,TGTGCCAGCAGCTTGTCCTGGGTAGCGGGAGGCTACGAGCAGTACTTC,TRBJ2-7,TRBD2,NA,TRBV5-8,16
CATSAGGYEQYF,TGTGCCACCTCGGCGGGAGGGTACGAGCAGTACTTC,TRBJ2-7,TRBD2,NA,TRBV15,12
CASRDRGFMNTEAFF,TGTGCCAGCCGGGACAGGGGATTCATGAACACTGAAGCTTTCTTT,TRBJ1-1,TRBD1,NA,TRBV19,15
CASSLEGTGGFNSNQPQHF,TGTGCCAGCAGCTTAGAGGGGACAGGGGGCTTCAATAGCAATCAGCCCCAGCATTTT,TRBJ1-5,TRBD1,NA,TRBV11-2,19
CASSLVASGGGETQYF,TGTGCCAGCAGTTTAGTGGCTAGCGGGGGAGGGGAGACCCAGTACTTC,TRBJ2-5,TRBD2,NA,TRBV28,16
CSVVTEADTQYF,TGCAGCGTTGTGACGGAAGCAGATACGCAGTATTTT,TRBJ2-3,NA,NA,TRBV29-1,12
CASSEAGWRAYEQYF,TGTGCCAGCAGTGAAGCCGGTTGGAGGGCGTACGAGCAGTACTTC,TRBJ2-7,NA,NA,TRBV6-1,15
CASSFLGERMPQHF,TGTGCCAGTAGCTTCCTAGGGGAAAGAATGCCCCAGCATTTT,TRBJ1-5,NA,NA,TRBV19,14
CASSENRNTEAFF,TGTGCCAGCAGTGAAAACCGGAACACTGAAGCTTTCTTT,TRBJ1-1,NA,NA,TRBV6-1,13
CASSTLFTVVGETQYF,TGTGCCAGCAGTACCCTTTTCACGGTAGTGGGAGAGACCCAGTACTTC,TRBJ2-5,NA,NA,TRBV28,16